This T cell receptor beta chain comes out of a study of blood T cell repertoires in COVID-19. V gave up 5 bases and J gave up 5 bases; unmatched junction bases: 3. Germline V gene lookup returns CDR1 MDHEN and CDR2 SYDVKM. The CDR3 is 14 amino acids. Here immunoSEQ multiplex PCR was the method, and the copy in TCRdb shows in-frame clones only, minus some. The sample has 250,000 to 350,000 clones, 85% to 90% seen once. The sequenced material came from PBMCs or T cells enriched from blood (not recorded which). The chain is built from TRBV28 and TRBJ2-1; TRBD2 agrees at 10 bases. This clonotype was sampled from a woman aged 18-29 years with acute COVID-19. The CDR3 DNA reads as TGTGCCAGCAGTAAAGCGGGAGGGGACAATGAGCAGTTCTTC. Protein: CASSKAGGDNEQFF. The full variable domain, with the rest looked up from reference TRBV28 and TRBJ2-1, is DVKVTQSSRYLVKRTGEKVFLECVQDMDHENMFWYRQDPGLGLRLIYFSYDVKMKEKGDIPEGYSVSREKKERFSLILESASTNQTSMYLCASSKAGGDNEQFFGPGTRLTVL.